Sequencing of this TCR beta chain was carried out in a study of breast tumors, draining lymph nodes, adjacent tissues. TCRdb ran MiXCR on the multiplex PCR reads and lists one entry per CDR3 protein. The top ten clones hold about 2.3% of a sample with 130,000 or so distinct CDR3 sequences, about 31% of them seen once. The lymph nodes were axillary draining lymph nodes from breast cancer patients. The length of the CDR3 is 16 residues. The V and J ends lost 5 bases and 8 bases, in that order; junction bases with no gene match: 12. Germline CDR1 SGHTA, CDR2 FQGTGA. Source material: axillary lymph node tissue. The genes are TRBV7-3 and TRBJ2-6; 7 nucleotides line up with TRBD1. This TCR derives from a female donor with breast cancer. Some clones in this sample may be carry-over from other donors' samples. This chain's CDR3 is CASSPDRAQGTNVLTF. The CDR3 nucleotides read TGTGCCAGCAGCCCTGACAGGGCCCAGGGAACCAACGTCCTGACTTTC. The entire variable domain, with the rest obtained from reference TRBV7-3 and TRBJ2-6, is as follows: GAGVSQTPSNKVTEKGKYVELRCDPISGHTALYWYRQSLGQGPEFLIYFQGTGAADDSGLPNDRFFAVRPEGSVSTLKIQRTERGDSAVYLCASSPDRAQGTNVLTFGAGSRLTVL.